This T cell receptor (beta chain) came from a study of blood T cells in healthy people across ages. Using a J-beta primer mix together with a sample-barcoded 5' primer, a second PCR was run for about 6 to 11 cycles. TCRdb re-analysed the 5' RACE reads in MiXCR, keeping a single row per CDR3 protein. The sample lists about 1.4 million distinct CDR3 sequences, approximately 59% occurring once. Each individual donor underwent a draw of approximately 10 milliliters of peripheral blood. From germline, CDR1 is SQVTM and CDR2 ANQGSEA. The CDR3 is 15 amino acids. V lost 2 bases and J lost 5; bases outside the gene matches: 7.

The receptor was isolated from a man aged 18 to 35 in good health. Sequenced input: blood. This rearrangement joins TRBV29-1 to TRBJ1-2; 11 bases are a match to TRBD1. The CDR3: CSVEKGQGGGYGYTF. In DNA form, the CDR3 reads TGCAGCGTTGAAAAGGGACAGGGGGGAGGGTATGGCTACACCTTC.